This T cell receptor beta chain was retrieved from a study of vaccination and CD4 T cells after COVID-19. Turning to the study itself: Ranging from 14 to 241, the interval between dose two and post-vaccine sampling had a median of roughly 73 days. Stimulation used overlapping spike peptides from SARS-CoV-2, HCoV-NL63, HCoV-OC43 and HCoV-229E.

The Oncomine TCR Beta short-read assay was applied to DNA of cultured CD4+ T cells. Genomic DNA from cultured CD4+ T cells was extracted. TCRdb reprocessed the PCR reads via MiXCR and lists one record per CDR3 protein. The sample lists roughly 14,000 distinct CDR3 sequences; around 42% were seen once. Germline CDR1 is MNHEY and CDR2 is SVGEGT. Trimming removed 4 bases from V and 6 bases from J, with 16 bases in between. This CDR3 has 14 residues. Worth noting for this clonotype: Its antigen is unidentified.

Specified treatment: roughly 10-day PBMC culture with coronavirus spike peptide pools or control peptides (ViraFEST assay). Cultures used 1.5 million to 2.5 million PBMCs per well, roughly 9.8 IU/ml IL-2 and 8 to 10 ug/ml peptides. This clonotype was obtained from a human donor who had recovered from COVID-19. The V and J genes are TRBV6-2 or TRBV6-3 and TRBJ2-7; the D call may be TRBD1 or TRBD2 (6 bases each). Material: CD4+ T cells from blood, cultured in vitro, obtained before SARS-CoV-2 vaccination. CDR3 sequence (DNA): TGTGCCAGCAGTTCCCCCGGGGGCAGTTTCGAGCAGTACTTC. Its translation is CASSSPGGSFEQYF.